Included here is one TCR beta chain sequence, with context. Germline CDR1 and CDR2: WNHNN and SYGVQD (reference sequence). The CDR3 runs to 16 residues. Germline trimming cut 5 bases from V and 6 bases from J; bases unmatched to any gene: 14. Study members were between about 18 and 90 years old and lived in 20 to 25 US regions. The data stem from a study of blood T cell repertoires in COVID-19. Overall study context: In each case, the material was cDNA or gDNA derived from T cells, B-cell-depleted T cells, or PBMCs.

Original processing methods: Researchers report that nucleated cell counts were estimated from reference gene primer amplification. Generated by immunoSEQ multiplex PCR, the TCRdb table keeps only in-frame clones and is missing some. That table is the source of V, J and clone size, and D and trimming were worked out from the DNA. The data contain a few hundred thousand clones, around 89% of them singletons. The V gene is TRBV10-1, the J gene TRBJ2-7; 9 bases align to TRBD1. The sequencing input was PBMCs or T cells enriched from blood (not recorded which). The origin of this receptor is a man aged 18 to 35 who had recovered from COVID-19. CDR3 nucleotides: TGCGCCAGCAGTCCGGCAACAGGGGGCGCAAATACCGAGCAGTACTTC. Amino acid sequence: CASSPATGGANTEQYF.